These 10 T cell receptor beta chains came from one sample sequenced in a study of blood T cells in healthy people across ages. For the second PCR, which ran for roughly 6 to 12 cycles, a sample-barcoded 5' primer and a J-beta primer mix were used. Via MiXCR, TCRdb re-called the 5' RACE reads, giving one row per CDR3 protein. The table has more than 600,000 distinct CDR3 sequences, around 25% seen once. These data were also reused for a study on T cells of mothers and their children.

The specimen sequenced was blood. All receptors derive from a boy between 5 and 17 years old in good health.

The J gene is TRBJ2-6, the V gene TRBV10-2, with TRBD1 as a possible D gene (6 bases). The CDR3 spans 17 residues. CDR1 and CDR2 (germline): WSHSY, SAAADI. V was shortened by 6 bases and J by 0 bases, with 15 bases between the two germline ends. In DNA, the CDR3 is TGCGCCAGCAGCTGGGACACTGGTTTCTCTGGGGCCAACGTCCTGACTTTC. Translated, it gives CASSWDTGFSGANVLTF.

The chain couples TRBV25-1 to TRBJ2-4; D perhaps matches TRBD1 (5 bases). Deletions cut 8 bases from V and 7 bases from J, with 18 bases between. CDR3 size: 14 residues. Per germline, CDR1 MGHDK and CDR2 SYGVNS. The CDR3 loop reads CASGEGALGNIQYF. In DNA, the CDR3 is TGTGCCAGCGGGGAAGGGGCTCTGGGGAACATTCAGTACTTC.

This clonotype was seen a few times. The chain is built from TRBV6-4 and TRBJ2-4; maybe TRBD2 (6 bases). The CDR3 is made up of 15 amino acids. Trimming took 1 base from V and 1 from J, leaving 8 bases between them. CDR1 and CDR2 from the germline V gene are MRHNA and SNTAGT. The CDR3 sequence: CASSDWDLAKNIQYF. The DNA for the CDR3 is TGTGCCAGCAGTGACTGGGACTTGGCCAAAAACATTCAGTACTTC.

This clonotype was observed a handful of times. Germline is not matched at one junction end, which may reflect a read error. V and J are TRBV7-7 and TRBJ2-1; TRBD1 agrees at 7 bases. Germline CDR1 SSHAT, CDR2 FNYEAQ (reference sequence). The CDR3 loop spans 14 amino acids. DNA for the CDR3: TGTGCTAGCAGCTCTGACAGGGATGACCATGAGCAGTTCTTC. Translation: CASSSDRDDHEQFF.

The V gene is TRBV6-2 or TRBV6-3, the J gene TRBJ2-5; 8 bases are a match to TRBD1. This CDR3 has 15 amino acids. CDR1 is MNHEY and CDR2 is SVGEGT in the germline V gene. V shed 6 bases and J 2 bases; nucleotides not matched to a gene: 8. The CDR3 here is CASRPDRDKQETQYF. CDR3 bases: TGTGCCAGCAGGCCGGACAGGGATAAGCAAGAGACCCAGTACTTC.

This clonotype turned up a few times. This chain uses TRBV9 with TRBJ2-7; TRBD1 matches 8 bases. The CDR3 runs to 15 residues. Germline trimming cut 4 bases from V and 3 bases from J; bases unmatched to any gene: 9. The V gene's germline CDR1 is SGDLS and CDR2 YYNGEE. CDR3 sequence reads: CASSIGTGEFYEQYF. The CDR3 bases are TGTGCCAGCAGCATCGGGACAGGAGAATTCTACGAGCAGTACTTC.

This clonotype was picked up a small number of times. The V call is TRBV27, the J call TRBJ1-2; D might be TRBD1 (5 bases). The V end was cut by 5 bases, the J end by 10 bases, with 14 bases between. CDR1 is MNHEY and CDR2 is SMNVEV in the germline V gene (reference sequence). This CDR3 is 12 amino acids long. CDR3 sequence reads: CASSPGHPAYTF. For the CDR3, the DNA is TGTGCCAGCAGTCCCGGACACCCCGCCTACACCTTC.

This clonotype was counted a few times. The chain carries TRBV4-2 and TRBJ2-5; D is perhaps TRBD1 (7 bases). The tail of the sequence fits TRBJ2-7 better, so the J call may be wrong. Germline V gene lookup returns CDR1 LGHNA and CDR2 YNFKEQ. This CDR3 region has 19 residues. The CDR3 DNA sequence: TGTGCCAGCAGCCAGGAGGGGGCCTTACGGGGTTCCCCCAACTACGAGCAGTACTTC. It translates to CASSQEGALRGSPNYEQYF.

The rearrangement uses TRBV7-6 and TRBJ2-5; D is uncertain. V was trimmed by 5 bases and J by 5 bases, leaving 18 bases between them. This CDR3 is 15 amino acids long. The germline gives CDR1 SGHVS, CDR2 FNYEAQ. The CDR3 here is CASSPDVDVGETQYF. In nucleotides, the CDR3 is TGTGCCAGCAGCCCCGATGTGGACGTGGGGGAGACCCAGTACTTC.

In this sample, this clonotype turned up a few times. The chain employs TRBV12-3 or TRBV12-4 and TRBJ2-6; 9 bases map to TRBD1. The trim removed 6 bases at V and 2 bases at J, leaving 5 bases unmatched. This CDR3 is built from 16 residues. CDR3 nucleotide sequence: TGTGCCAGCAGAGGACAGGGGTTAGCTGGGGCCAACGTCCTGACTTTC. Translating gives CASRGQGLAGANVLTF.